A selection of T cell receptor beta chains follows, all from one sample in a study of regulatory T cells in long-lasting Graves disease. TCRdb re-called the multiplex PCR reads through MiXCR, storing one row per CDR3 protein. The sample shows some 280,000 distinct CDR3 sequences, around a fifth of them seen only once. Sequenced here: peripheral blood mononuclear cells (PBMCs), sampled when the disease was refractory, from a patient treated with antithyroid drugs. All receptors come from a female donor with Graves disease. Both conserved end residues are trimmed from each CDR3. Only some rows state a clone size, as once, few, many or a class for expanded clones.

abundance	v_gene	j_gene	CDR3aa
-	TRBV9	TRBJ2-1	ASSQGPTSGMSNGEF
many	TRBV7-9	TRBJ2-7	ASSQGGYSYEQY
-	TRBV4-1	TRBJ1-5	ASSPSPLGSNQPQH
-	TRBV27	TRBJ2-1	ASSLGGGIQYNEQF
-	TRBV6-5	TRBJ1-5	ASSWNRDNQPQH
many	TRBV27	TRBJ2-5	ASSPLRPDLETQY
-	TRBV6-2/TRBV6-3	TRBJ2-2	ASSYGGLARNTGELF
many	TRBV2	TRBJ1-6	ASSVVARGESPLH
-	TRBV30	TRBJ2-7	AWQRDSSSYEQY
many	TRBV2	TRBJ1-6	ASSDSRVSLH
-	TRBV7-9	TRBJ2-7	ASTLYRGLAGVYEQY
-	TRBV6-1	TRBJ1-5	ASSAFGTEFNQPQH
few	TRBV7-3	TRBJ1-5	ASSSHPGGKHSNQPQH
many	TRBV2	TRBJ1-2	ASDGVHYGYT
once	TRBV18	TRBJ2-7	ASSSPGPHYEQY
-	TRBV7-2	TRBJ1-1	ASSYEGGHTEAF
many	TRBV20-1	TRBJ1-2	SAPNRDYGYT
many	TRBV20-1	TRBJ2-7	SASPPGQGNYEQY
many	TRBV28	TRBJ1-1	ASSLRTAPREAF
-	TRBV15	TRBJ2-2	ATSRGTWTGELF
many	TRBV5-1	TRBJ1-1	ASSLIEPNTEAF
many	TRBV6-1	TRBJ1-2	ASVARTDYGYT
few	TRBV7-2	TRBJ2-1	ASSAHSGSSSYNEQF
many	TRBV2	TRBJ2-5	ASSEAGGGMETQY